This T cell receptor (beta chain) was profiled in a study of identical twins' blood T cells. Study summary: About 50 million reads came from 12 libraries, six alpha, six beta.

Study-level results: Each donor's most abundant TCRbeta clonotypes shared more CDR3 sequences with her twin than unrelated donors. Twins reportedly had markedly more similar V usage than unrelated donors, even among out-of-frame TCRbeta clonotypes. Twin repertoire similarity may partly reflect shared environment.

CDR3 length: 13 residues. Germline values: CDR1 SGHTA, CDR2 FQGNSA. The V gene lost 1 base and the J gene lost 13 bases, with 16 bases spanning the gap. MiXCR, applied by TCRdb to the 5' RACE reads, yields one record per CDR3 protein. The sample gives hundreds of thousands of distinct CDR3 sequences, over 25% of which show up once; about 6% is in the top ten. In regard to this clonotype: Its cognate antigen is unknown.

This sequence joins TRBV7-2 and TRBJ1-2; D is uncertain. The sample taken for sequencing was PBMCs. This receptor was taken from a woman aged 18-55 years in good health. In nucleotides, the CDR3 is TGTGCCAGCAGCTTAGAAGGAGTAACGCAGCGCACCTTC. This encodes CASSLEGVTQRTF.